These T cell receptor beta chains were read from a single sample in a study of OX40 agonist ivuxolimab in advanced cancers. Profiling relied on immunoSEQ multiplex PCR, and the TCRdb table lists in-frame clones only, not all of them. Of roughly 80,000 clones listed, 84% are singletons. Sample: CD4+ or CD8+ T cells sorted from blood, taken in a trial of the OX40 agonist ivuxolimab. These receptors all stem from an adult with an advanced solid tumor such as melanoma, head and neck, liver or kidney cancer. CDR3s include the opening cysteine and the closing phenylalanine or tryptophan. A D gene is named only where the DNA matches it firmly. Some rows have no size entry. The others give once, few or many, or a class for an expanded clone.

-	TRBV10-3	TRBJ1-4	TRBD1	CAISRDSGYEKLFF	TGTGCCATCAGCCGGGACAGTGGCTATGAAAAACTGTTTTTT
-	TRBV9	TRBJ2-3	-	CASSTRTTSTDTQYF	TGTGCCAGCAGCACCCGGACAACTAGCACAGATACGCAGTATTTT
-	TRBV5-1	TRBJ2-5	TRBD1	CASSDSGTVSETQYF	TGCGCCAGCAGCGACTCCGGGACAGTATCGGAGACCCAGTACTTC
-	TRBV5-1	TRBJ2-1	TRBD1	CASSLAQGAYNEQFF	TGCGCCAGCAGCTTGGCTCAGGGGGCGTACAATGAGCAGTTCTTC
-	TRBV6-4	TRBJ2-3	-	CASSESGTTDTQYF	TGTGCCAGCAGTGAGAGTGGAACCACAGATACGCAGTATTTT
-	TRBV12-5	TRBJ1-5	-	CASAQQGGGIQPQHF	TGTGCTAGTGCCCAACAGGGAGGGGGAATTCAGCCCCAGCATTTT
few	TRBV6-5	TRBJ1-5	TRBD1	CASSPGTATNQPQHF	TGTGCCAGCAGTCCCGGGACAGCTACCAATCAGCCCCAGCATTTT
-	TRBV28	TRBJ1-2	TRBD1	CASIKPGQRNYGYTF	TGTGCCAGCATCAAGCCGGGACAGCGAAACTATGGCTACACCTTC
-	TRBV14	TRBJ2-3	-	CASRNNRVDTQYF	TGTGCCAGCAGGAACAACAGGGTCGATACGCAGTATTTT
-	TRBV5-4	TRBJ2-1	TRBD2	CASSPSVAGRKNEQFF	TGTGCCAGCAGCCCATCCGTAGCGGGGCGTAAGAATGAGCAGTTCTTC
-	TRBV10-3	TRBJ2-2	TRBD2	CAISPPGGRGELFF	TGTGCCATCAGTCCCCCGGGGGGGCGTGGGGAGCTGTTTTTT
few	TRBV5-6	TRBJ2-5	-	CASSLVEETQYF	TGTGCCAGCAGCTTGGTGGAAGAGACCCAGTACTTC
-	TRBV7-9	TRBJ2-3	TRBD2	CASSSLAASGGADTQYF	TGTGCCAGCAGCTCCCTCGCCGCTAGCGGGGGAGCAGATACGCAGTATTTT
once	TRBV4-3	TRBJ2-5	-	CASSQDRYSGPRTQYF	TGCGCCAGCAGCCAAGATAGGTACAGCGGACCGCGGACCCAGTACTTC
-	TRBV11-2	TRBJ2-2	-	CASSSTGRPLIF	TGTGCCAGCAGCTCGACAGGCCGGCCTTTGATTTTT
-	TRBV28	TRBJ1-1	-	CASSLWGGTEAFF	TGTGCCAGCAGTTTGTGGGGAGGCACTGAAGCTTTCTTT
-	TRBV4-2	TRBJ1-4	-	CASSQSLGTNEKLFF	TGTGCCAGCAGCCAATCGCTCGGGACTAATGAAAAACTGTTTTTT
-	TRBV27	TRBJ1-5	-	CASSLTFNQPQHF	TGTGCCAGCAGCCTGACATTCAATCAGCCCCAGCATTTT
-	TRBV7-9	TRBJ1-4	TRBD1	CASSPTQGANEKLFF	TGTGCCAGCAGCCCAACTCAGGGGGCTAATGAAAAACTGTTTTTT
-	TRBV28	TRBJ2-4	-	CASSGLRYIQYF	TGTGCCAGCAGTGGCCTGAGGTACATTCAGTACTTC
once	TRBV5-4	TRBJ2-2	-	CASSLGLAGNTGELFF	TGTGCCAGCAGCTTGGGCCTAGCCGGGAACACCGGGGAGCTGTTTTTT
-	TRBV7-9	TRBJ2-2	TRBD1	CASRRQGVAGELFF	TGTGCCAGCAGAAGACAGGGAGTGGCCGGGGAGCTGTTTTTT
-	TRBV7-2	TRBJ2-5	TRBD2	CASSLSGGAFETQYF	TGTGCCAGCAGTCTTAGCGGGGGGGCCTTTGAGACCCAGTACTTC
-	TRBV5-1	TRBJ2-5	TRBD2	CASSPGTSDEETQYF	TGCGCCAGCAGCCCTGGGACTAGCGACGAAGAGACCCAGTACTTC
once	TRBV5-8	TRBJ2-7	-	CASSETGEGEQYF	TGTGCCAGCAGCGAGACAGGGGAGGGCGAGCAGTACTTC
-	TRBV5-1	TRBJ1-3	TRBD1	CASSLTGSLDTIYF	TGCGCCAGCAGCCTGACAGGGTCCTTGGACACCATATATTTT
-	TRBV9	TRBJ1-6	-	CASNSGLNSPLHF	TGTGCCAGCAATTCTGGGCTGAATTCACCCCTCCACTTT
-	TRBV28	TRBJ1-5	-	CASSQQDQPQHF	TGTGCCAGCAGTCAACAGGATCAGCCCCAGCATTTT
-	TRBV7-8	TRBJ2-2	TRBD1	CASSFQGAVGELFF	TGTGCCAGCAGCTTCCAGGGGGCGGTCGGGGAGCTGTTTTTT
-	TRBV5-4	TRBJ1-2	-	CASSIGGMGNYGYTF	TGTGCCAGCAGCATTGGTGGTATGGGTAACTATGGCTACACCTTC
-	TRBV11-3	TRBJ2-3	TRBD2	CASSLSGGAGDTQYF	TGTGCCAGCAGCTTAAGCGGGGGGGCCGGAGATACGCAGTATTTT
-	TRBV6-1	TRBJ1-6	-	CASSEAGYNSPLHF	TGTGCCAGCAGTGAAGCTGGCTATAATTCACCCCTCCACTTT
-	TRBV7-3	TRBJ1-6	-	CASSLNPNSPLHF	TGTGCCAGCAGCTTAAACCCTAATTCACCCCTCCACTTT
-	TRBV10-3	TRBJ1-2	TRBD1	CAISGTGGDSSPAVYGYTF	TGTGCCATCAGTGGAACAGGGGGCGATTCGTCCCCCGCCGTCTATGGCTACACCTTC
-	TRBV6-1	TRBJ2-3	TRBD1	CASRRGLVGDTQYF	TGTGCCAGCAGGAGGGGGCTAGTAGGGGATACGCAGTATTTT
-	TRBV5-6	TRBJ2-2	-	CASSLLRGVGGELFF	TGTGCCAGCAGCTTGTTGCGGGGTGTCGGCGGGGAGCTGTTTTTT
-	TRBV10-1	TRBJ1-5	-	CASSNSDSNQPQHF	TGCGCCAGCAGTAACAGCGATAGCAATCAGCCCCAGCATTTT
-	TRBV7-9	TRBJ2-3	-	CASSTQGDTQYF	TGTGCCAGCAGCACGCAGGGGGATACGCAGTATTTT
-	TRBV29-1	TRBJ1-1	-	CSVKGGTEAFF	TGCAGCGTTAAAGGTGGGACTGAAGCTTTCTTT
-	TRBV28	TRBJ2-7	-	CASSSLKNSYEQYF	TGTGCCAGCAGTTCGCTCAAAAATTCCTACGAGCAGTACTTC
-	TRBV11-2	TRBJ1-4	-	CASSLAGHSINEKLFF	TGTGCCAGCAGCTTAGCCGGGCACTCAATTAATGAAAAACTGTTTTTT